This T cell receptor beta chain was recovered during a study of T cell responses to AZD1222 COVID-19 vaccine. General study points: Targets within unmutated variant regions were reportedly found for nearly half of spike-specific TCRs.

CDR1 and CDR2 from the germline V gene are MDHEN and SYDVKM. The CDR3 spans 12 residues. Trimming stripped 1 base from V and 7 bases from J, with 7 bases between. Clones were sequenced by immunoSEQ multiplex PCR, and TCRdb holds only the in-frame ones, with some missing. The sample comprises 80,000 to 100,000 clones, approximately 85% of which are singletons, and about 12% rests with the top ten. About this clone: Its target is unknown.

Sequencing used peripheral blood, obtained 28 days after the second AZD1222 dose. The chain has TRBV28 and TRBJ1-2; unclear D gene. The origin of this receptor is an adult who received the AZD1222 COVID-19 vaccine. This CDR3 reads CASSLSSGGYTF. CDR3 coding DNA: TGTGCCAGCAGTTTATCTTCGGGTGGCTACACCTTC.